This T cell receptor beta chain appears in the sequencing data of a study of cytomegalovirus exposure and HLA in healthy donors. PCR primers comprised 60 Vbeta and 13 Jbeta primers. Profiling relied on immunoSEQ multiplex PCR, and the TCRdb table lists in-frame clones only, not all of them. Of about 120,000 clones in the sample, 55% to 65% were seen once. This clone was seen only once. The antigen is undetermined. V lost 5 bases, J lost 0 bases, and 6 bases stayed unmatched. The germline CDR1 and CDR2 sequences are SGHVS and FQNEAQ. This CDR3 contains 15 residues. Study-wide points: The study carried out a later analysis of TCR beta sequences. It associated approximately 15,000 of them with specific HLA alleles at a false discovery rate of 0.05. While the bulk of TCR sequences proved rare, some public TCRs turned up in many donors. The authors assumed roughly uniform sequencing depth across donors for presence/absence analyses. More clonal expansion characterized HLA-associated TCR beta chains than equally common others in a later analysis.

The material sequenced was PBMCs. The receptor's source is a man aged 40-55 years in good health and CMV-seropositive. The chain joins TRBV7-8 to TRBJ1-1; 7 positions agree with TRBD1. For the CDR3, the DNA is TGTGCCAGCAGCACGCGACAGGGCTTGAACACTGAAGCTTTCTTT. Its protein is CASSTRQGLNTEAFF.